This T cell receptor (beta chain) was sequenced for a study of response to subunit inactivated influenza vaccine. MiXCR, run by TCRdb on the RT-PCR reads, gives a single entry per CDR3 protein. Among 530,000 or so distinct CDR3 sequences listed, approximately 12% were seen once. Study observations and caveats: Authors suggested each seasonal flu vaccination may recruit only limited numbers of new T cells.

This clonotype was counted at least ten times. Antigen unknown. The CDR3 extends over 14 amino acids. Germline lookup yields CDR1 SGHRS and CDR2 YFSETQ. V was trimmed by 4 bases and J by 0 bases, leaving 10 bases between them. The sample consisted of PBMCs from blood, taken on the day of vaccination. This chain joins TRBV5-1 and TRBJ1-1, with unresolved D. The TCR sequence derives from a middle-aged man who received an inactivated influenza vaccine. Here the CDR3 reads CASSVSHVNTEAFF. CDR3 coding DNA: TGCGCCAGCAGCGTTAGCCACGTGAACACTGAAGCTTTCTTT.